These 8 T cell receptor beta chains share one sample of origin, sequenced in a study of blood T cell repertoires in COVID-19. Sequenced by immunoSEQ multiplex PCR; TCRdb stores in-frame clones only, minus some. The sample includes about 59,000 clones, approximately 78% of them seen just once. Sequenced input: peripheral blood. These receptors were collected from a man in his sixties with COVID-19, enrolled during active disease.

This clone was found a few times. The chain recombines TRBV19 with TRBJ2-1; D may be TRBD1 (5 bases). Per the germline V gene, CDR1 is LNHDA and CDR2 is SQIVND (reference sequence). CDR3 size: 17 residues. Trimming took 5 bases from V and 4 from J, leaving 21 bases between them. As DNA, the CDR3 is TGTGCCAGTAGTGCGGCATACAGACAGCCCTTATACAATGAGCAGTTCTTC. It specifies CASSAAYRQPLYNEQFF.

The V call is TRBV19, the J call TRBJ2-5, with 13 bases identical to TRBD2. The CDR3 totals 16 residues. Germline assignment: CDR1 LNHDA and CDR2 SQIVND (reference sequence). With V trimmed by 7 bases and J by 4 bases, 9 bases remained unmatched. CDR3 sequence (DNA): TGTGCCAGTAAACGGACTAGCGGGGGAGAGGCAGAGACCCAGTACTTC. It codes for CASKRTSGGEAETQYF.

V gene TRBV12-3 or TRBV12-4 combines with J gene TRBJ2-3; D not certain. Between the trimmed V and J ends, which lost 7 bases and 1 base, there was a span of 3 bases. There are 11 residues in the CDR3. Written as DNA, the CDR3 is TGTGCCAGCAAGCGCACAGATACGCAGTATTTT. Protein product: CASKRTDTQYF.

This clone was picked up one time. This chain joins TRBV5-4 and TRBJ2-3; TRBD1 aligns across 7 bases. The trim removed 4 bases at V and 1 base at J, leaving 12 bases unmatched. The germline V gene has CDR1 SGHNT and CDR2 YYREEE (reference sequence). The CDR3 consists of 17 residues. The CDR3 coding sequence is TGTGCCAGCAGCCTAACCGCCCCAGGACAGGGCACAGATACGCAGTATTTT. Protein sequence: CASSLTAPGQGTDTQYF.

J is TRBJ2-1 and V is TRBV29-1, with TRBD2 identical over 7 bases. CDR3 length equals 13 residues. Germline CDR1 is SQVTM and CDR2 is ANQGSEA. Trimming took 5 bases from V and 6 from J; bases not matched to a gene: 7. The CDR3 sequence is CSVRAGAVNEQFF. The CDR3 DNA reads as TGCAGCGTTCGTGCGGGAGCGGTCAATGAGCAGTTCTTC.

The chain combines TRBV9 with TRBJ1-6, with 9 bases matching TRBD1. The ends lost 4 bases at V and 8 bases at J; junction bases unmatched: 4. The V gene's germline CDR1 is SGDLS and CDR2 YYNGEE. This CDR3 is 14 amino acids long. The chain's CDR3 is CASSPGQGYSPLHF. In nucleotides, the CDR3 is TGTGCCAGCAGCCCGGGACAGGGTTATTCACCCCTCCACTTT.

The chain recombines TRBV7-2 with TRBJ1-3; D unresolved. Germline CDR1 is SGHTA and CDR2 is FQGNSA. The CDR3 runs to 11 residues. The CDR3 nucleotides are TGTGGGTCGGGTTCTGGAAACACCATATATTTT. This gives the protein CGSGSGNTIYF. The complete variable domain, with remaining parts taken from reference TRBV7-2 and TRBJ1-3, reads GAGVSQSPSNKVTEKGKDVELRCDPISGHTALYWYRQSLGQGLEFLIYFQGNSAPDKSGLPSDRFSAERTGGSVSTLTIQRTQQEDSAVYLCGSGSGNTIYFGEGSWLTVV.

This clone was recorded once. CDR3 nucleotide sequence: TGTGCCAGCAGTTACATGGCAACTGGAAACACCATATATTTT. Protein product: CASSYMATGNTIYF. This rearrangement joins TRBV6-5 to TRBJ1-3; the D is unclear. Germline V lookup: CDR1 MNHEY, CDR2 SVGAGI. Between the trimmed V and J ends, which lost 2 bases and 2 bases, there was a span of 7 bases. This CDR3 is 14 amino acids long.